This passage covers 5 T cell receptor beta chains from one sample sequenced in a study of vaccination effects on CD4 cells after COVID-19. No antigens are known for them. Prior to sequencing, the ViraFEST assay stimulated PBMC with viral peptide pools, which expanded the antigen-specific CD4+ T cells. When ten to eleven days of culture had elapsed, CD4+ T cells were isolated. The cohort was immunized with two doses of either the BNT162b2 or mRNA-1273 vaccine. Using immunoSEQ multiplex PCR, the repertoire was profiled, and TCRdb retains in-frame clones only, with some absent. Of tens of thousands of clones in the sample, 75% to 85% are singletons; the top ten hold about 5.7%. The sequences come from CD4+ T cells from PBMCs cultured with SARS-CoV-2 spike peptides, collected after COVID-19 vaccination. The receptors here all came from a human donor who received a COVID-19 vaccine. Some clones in this sample may be carry-over from other donors' samples.

Only one count was recorded for this clone. The J gene is TRBJ2-3, the V gene TRBV10-1, with 8 nucleotides matching TRBD2. The junction had 6 bases not matched to a gene; V was cut back by 6 bases and J by 4 bases. The germline gives CDR1 WNHNN, CDR2 SYGVQD (reference sequence). The length of the CDR3 is 14 residues. The CDR3 DNA is TGCGCCAGCAGAGAGGGACTAGGAGCAGATACGCAGTATTTT. Translated, it gives CASREGLGADTQYF.

The genes are TRBV7-3 and TRBJ2-5, with 7 bases fitting TRBD2. The CDR3 runs to 15 residues. Germline V CDR1 and CDR2: SGHTA, FQGTGA. Losses at the gene ends were 5 bases for V and 2 bases for J; bases not matched to a gene: 8. The DNA of the CDR3 is TGTGCCAGCAGCGGACAAGGACTAGAACAAGAGACCCAGTACTTC. Translating gives CASSGQGLEQETQYF.

This chain connects TRBV11-2 to TRBJ2-3; D remains unclear. The CDR3 extends over 14 amino acids. Germline V CDR1 and CDR2: SGHAT, FQNNGV. Trimming cost V 2 bases and J 8 bases, with 14 bases left between them. The CDR3 nucleotides are TGTGCCAGCAGCTTAAGTTCCGGAACAAGTACGCAGTATTTT. Translating gives CASSLSSGTSTQYF. Complete variable domain (other parts from reference TRBV11-2 and TRBJ2-3): EAGVAQSPRYKIIEKRQSVAFWCNPISGHATLYWYQQILGQGPKLLIQFQNNGVVDDSQLPKDRFSAERLKGVDSTLKIQPAKLEDSAVYLCASSLSSGTSTQYFGPGTRLTVL.

This clone was seen only a few times. The chain employs TRBV7-2 and TRBJ1-4, with 9 bases fitting TRBD1. Per the germline V gene, CDR1 is SGHTA and CDR2 is FQGNSA. The CDR3 covers 14 residues. The V and J ends lost 5 bases and 7 bases, in that order; junction bases with no gene match: 5. The CDR3 loop is CASSRDRVGEKLFF. The CDR3 nucleotides are TGTGCCAGCAGCAGGGACAGGGTTGGTGAAAAACTGTTTTTT.

The chain is built from TRBV7-3 and TRBJ1-5; TRBD1 agrees at 8 bases. This CDR3 is built from 13 residues. J gave up 7 bases and V 5 bases, and 4 bases lay outside the gene matches. Germline V gene sequence: CDR1 SGHTA, CDR2 FQGTGA. The CDR3 sequence is CASSQDRGQPQHF. The CDR3 bases are TGTGCCAGCAGCCAAGACAGGGGACAGCCCCAGCATTTT.